A selection of T cell receptor beta chains follows, all from one sample in a study of CXCR3-negative and CXCR3-positive naive CD8 T cells. TCRdb re-called the 5' RACE reads, yielding one record per CDR3 amino acid sequence without DNA. This sample carries tens of thousands of distinct CDR3 sequences, with 1.5% to 2% going to the ten biggest clones. Sequenced input: naive CXCR3- CD8+ T cells from blood. The receptors were sampled from a human donor in good health. Some clones in this sample may be carry-over from other donors' samples. Both conserved end residues are part of each CDR3.

TRBJ2-7	TRBV12-3/TRBV12-4	CASSHGTGHEQYF
TRBJ2-7	TRBV29-1	CSVRTGASYEQYF
TRBJ2-7	TRBV6-6	CASSGTELSYEQYF
TRBJ2-3	TRBV19	CASRESPDRLYTDTQYF
TRBJ2-1	TRBV7-9	CACTPGSHSYNEQFF
TRBJ2-1	TRBV24-1	CATSDLPGGGYNEQFF
TRBJ1-1	TRBV7-3	CASRGTGRTEAFF
TRBJ2-2	TRBV29-1	CSVDMVNTGELFF
TRBJ2-7	TRBV7-2	CASSPGLVNEQYF
TRBJ1-1	TRBV5-6	CASSSTGINTEAFF
TRBJ2-2	TRBV25-1	CASSEFAGFTGELFF
TRBJ1-1	TRBV28	CASTRDRDFMNTEAFF
TRBJ2-3	TRBV20-1	CSASSLEGLAGRPSTDTQYF
TRBJ2-1	TRBV29-1	CSVEALAGFNEQFF
TRBJ2-1	TRBV29-1	CSVEALTGSEQFF
TRBJ2-7	TRBV29-1	CSVEQRDRPSEQYF
TRBJ2-2	TRBV5-6	CASSLVAANTGELFF
TRBJ2-7	TRBV4-2	CASSHSSGGADYEQYF
TRBJ2-2	TRBV29-1	CSVGAGTGELFF
TRBJ2-1	TRBV29-1	CSVVSGGSLSYNEQFF
TRBJ2-6	TRBV11-3	CASSRGGLRSGANVLTF
TRBJ2-6	TRBV7-9	CASSTGPDSGANVLTF
TRBJ2-3	TRBV29-1	CSAEGGFGTDTQYF
TRBJ2-3	TRBV12-3/TRBV12-4	CASRPQGKDTDTQYF
TRBJ2-2	TRBV20-1	CSARAPGWRGRTGELFF